The 27 T cell receptor beta chains listed next were all sequenced from one sample in a study of OX40 agonist ivuxolimab in advanced cancers. TCRdb keeps only in-frame clones here, not all; method: immunoSEQ multiplex PCR. The table includes roughly 90,000 clones, about nine tenths detected once. The source was CD4+ or CD8+ T cells sorted from blood, collected in a trial of the OX40 agonist ivuxolimab. These receptors all stem from an adult with an advanced solid tumor such as melanoma, head and neck, liver or kidney cancer.

The gene calls are TRBV6-4 and TRBJ2-3; 7 bases fit TRBD1. V lost 6 bases and J lost 2; bases outside the gene matches: 5. This CDR3 comprises 14 residues. Germline loops: CDR1 MRHNA, CDR2 SNTAGT. The CDR3 coding sequence is TGTGCCAGCAGCGAGGGACAGCACACAGATACGCAGTATTTT. Protein sequence: CASSEGQHTDTQYF.

J is TRBJ2-7 and V is TRBV14; the D gene is possibly TRBD1 (5 bases). This CDR3 has 14 residues. CDR1 SGHDN and CDR2 FVKESK come from the germline V gene. Trimming cost V 5 bases and J 0 bases, with 11 bases left between them. The CDR3, as DNA: TGTGCCAGCAGCTCGGACACATTCTCCTACGAGCAGTACTTC. It encodes CASSSDTFSYEQYF.

V and J are TRBV19 and TRBJ1-5, with 11 bases identical to TRBD1. Trimming cost V 7 bases and J 7 bases; bases outside gene matches: 9. This CDR3 region has 15 residues. The germline V gene encodes CDR1 LNHDA and CDR2 SQIVND (reference sequence). The DNA for the CDR3 is TGTGCCAGTACTCCGGACAGGGGGCCACGACAGCCCCAGCATTTT. Translation: CASTPDRGPRQPQHF.

The chain is built from TRBV7-2 and TRBJ2-2; D call uncertain. V was pared by 6 bases and J by 5 bases, with 7 bases between. The CDR3 spans 12 residues. Germline V gene sequence: CDR1 SGHTA, CDR2 FQGNSA. CDR3 loop: CASSSPTGELFF. In DNA, the CDR3 is TGTGCCAGCAGTTCACCAACCGGGGAGCTGTTTTTT.

As regards this clone: The same CDR3 can be traced to other DNA sequences in this sample. The genes are TRBV19 and TRBJ2-3; no clear D gene. The germline CDR1 and CDR2 sequences are LNHDA and SQIVND (reference sequence). With 3 bases removed from V and 0 bases from J, the gap between germline ends came to 7 bases. This CDR3 contains 14 residues. The CDR3: CASSIQASTDTQYF. As DNA, the CDR3 is TGTGCCAGTAGTATCCAGGCAAGCACAGATACGCAGTATTTT.

The chain is built from TRBV6-1 and TRBJ1-4, with 7 bases aligning to TRBD1. Germline loops: CDR1 MNHNS, CDR2 SASEGT. CDR3 length: 15 amino acids. J gave up 5 bases and V 7 bases, and 10 bases lay outside the gene matches. CDR3 sequence (DNA): TGTGCCAGCACCCCCCCAGGGACAGTGAATGAAAAACTGTTTTTT. Translation: CASTPPGTVNEKLFF.

The genes are TRBV6-6 and TRBJ1-2; D gene uncertain. With 6 bases removed from V and 5 bases from J, the gap between germline ends came to 4 bases. The CDR3 is made up of 10 amino acids. Germline assignment: CDR1 MNHNY and CDR2 SVGAGI (reference sequence). The CDR3 DNA follows: TGTGCCAGCAGCTCATATGGCTACACCTTC. Encoded protein: CASSSYGYTF.

The rearrangement joins TRBV7-6 to TRBJ1-2; 7 bases map to TRBD1. V lost 5 bases and J lost 8; bases outside the gene matches: 8. From germline, CDR1 is SGHVS and CDR2 FNYEAQ. This CDR3 region has 13 residues. The CDR3 loop is CASSEDLGGGYTF. Here the CDR3 DNA reads TGTGCCAGCAGCGAGGATTTAGGGGGCGGCTACACCTTC.

A single count supports this clone. This chain connects TRBV7-2 to TRBJ2-2; TRBD2 might be the D (6 bases). The V gene lost 5 bases and the J gene lost 5 bases, with 15 bases spanning the gap. The CDR3 consists of 15 residues. The V gene's germline CDR1 is SGHTA and CDR2 FQGNSA. The CDR3 nucleotides are TGTGCCAGCAGCCTCAACGGCGGGAATACCGGGGAGCTGTTTTTT. This sequence encodes CASSLNGGNTGELFF.

The chain joins TRBV9 to TRBJ1-2, with no clear D. Trimming shortened V by 1 base and J by 0 bases, and 13 bases separated the two germline ends. Per germline, CDR1 SGDLS and CDR2 YYNGEE. The CDR3 runs to 16 residues. The CDR3 reads CASSVWGGGSNYGYTF. DNA for the CDR3: TGTGCCAGCAGCGTATGGGGAGGTGGCTCTAACTATGGCTACACCTTC.

The chain carries TRBV11-3 and TRBJ1-1, with D perhaps matching TRBD1 (6 bases). This CDR3 is built from 16 residues. CDR1 and CDR2 from the germline V gene are SGHNT and YENEEA. Trimming removed 4 bases at V and 1 base at J, with 16 bases between. CDR3 sequence: CASSSGTLGGNTEAFF. Here the CDR3 DNA reads TGTGCCAGCAGCTCCGGGACACTCGGTGGGAACACTGAAGCTTTCTTT.

The chain couples TRBV7-2 to TRBJ2-2; D is ambiguous. Germline CDR1 is SGHTA and CDR2 is FQGNSA. The CDR3 runs to 16 residues. V gave up 5 bases and J gave up 4 bases, with 17 bases separating them. The CDR3 DNA reads as TGTGCCAGCAGCCCTCAGGTGGTGTTAGGCACCGGGGAGCTGTTTTTT. Residues: CASSPQVVLGTGELFF.

The gene calls are TRBV5-1 and TRBJ2-3; D is ambiguous. The V and J ends lost 6 bases and 6 bases respectively, with 17 bases between them. The CDR3 length is 14 residues. Germline V CDR1 and CDR2: SGHRS, YFSETQ. Here the CDR3 reads CASTKTAPRDTQYF. The CDR3 DNA reads TGCGCCAGCACCAAAACTGCCCCTCGGGATACGCAGTATTTT.

The J gene is TRBJ2-7, the V gene TRBV5-5; 7 bases align to TRBD2. This CDR3 contains 15 residues. From germline, CDR1 is SGHKS and CDR2 YYEKEE (reference sequence). With 4 bases clipped from V and 3 bases from J, the junction kept 10 bases outside the gene matches. The CDR3 DNA follows: TGTGCCAGCAGCCCCCAGGCGGGAGTTAACTACGAGCAGTACTTC. Encoded protein: CASSPQAGVNYEQYF.

The gene calls are TRBV5-1 and TRBJ2-5, with D possibly matching TRBD1 (5 bases). The CDR3 spans 14 residues. The germline gives CDR1 SGHRS, CDR2 YFSETQ. V lost 0 bases and J lost 3, with 9 bases in between. Written as DNA, the CDR3 is TGCGCCAGCAGCTTGGGGGGCATCAAAGAGACCCAGTACTTC. Translating gives CASSLGGIKETQYF.

This chain links TRBV7-2 with TRBJ2-1; weak D call: TRBD1 (5 bases). CDR1 and CDR2 (germline): SGHTA, FQGNSA. CDR3 length: 14 residues. Trimming cost V 5 bases and J 6 bases, with 14 bases left between them. CDR3 sequence (DNA): TGTGCCAGCAGCACCTACCAGGGTTTCAATGAGCAGTTCTTC. Encoded protein: CASSTYQGFNEQFF.

This chain uses TRBV7-3 with TRBJ1-5; D unresolved. V lost 5 bases to trimming and J lost 9 bases, with 14 bases between them. CDR1 and CDR2 from the germline V gene are SGHTA and FQGTGA. The CDR3 loop spans 13 amino acids. The CDR3 sequence is CASSLIGSGPQHF. DNA for the CDR3: TGTGCCAGCAGCCTAATCGGGTCCGGGCCCCAGCATTTT.

On this clone itself: At one of its ends the junction is not consistent with the germline gene, which may arise from a read error. V usage is TRBV5-1 and J usage is TRBJ2-3, with TRBD2 identical over 8 bases. CDR1 is SGHRS and CDR2 is YFSETQ in the germline V gene. This CDR3 comprises 14 residues. The CDR3 DNA sequence: TGCGTCAGCAGTCCAGCGGGAGACCACATGACGCAGTATTTT. The encoded protein is CVSSPAGDHMTQYF.

In its sample, this clone was seen once. This CDR3 is CASSVFGYEQYF. For the CDR3, the DNA is TGTGCCAGCAGCGTATTTGGGTACGAGCAGTACTTC. The gene calls are TRBV7-9 and TRBJ2-7; no clear D. The CDR3 is 12 residues long. V was cut by 5 bases and J by 4 bases, with 9 bases left in between. CDR1 SEHNR and CDR2 FQNEAQ come from the germline V gene (reference sequence).

This clone came up once. V usage is TRBV7-6 and J usage is TRBJ1-5; D remains unclear. Trimming cost V 2 bases and J 3 bases, with 5 bases left between them. The CDR3 loop spans 13 amino acids. Per the germline V gene, CDR1 is SGHVS and CDR2 is FNYEAQ. The CDR3: CASSLRLNQPQHF. CDR3 coding DNA: TGTGCCAGCAGCTTACGGCTCAATCAGCCCCAGCATTTT.

This chain uses TRBV10-3 with TRBJ2-7; possible D gene TRBD2, 6 bases. In germline, CDR1 is ENHRY, CDR2 SYGVKD. V was cut by 5 bases and J by 5 bases, with 16 bases left in between. This CDR3 is built from 14 residues. CDR3 region: CAISLGTGANEQYF. CDR3 nucleotide sequence: TGTGCCATCAGTCTCGGAACGGGAGCCAACGAGCAGTACTTC.

J is TRBJ1-5 and V is TRBV19; D gene ambiguous. The V gene lost 3 bases and the J gene lost 4 bases, with 13 bases spanning the gap. This CDR3 has 15 residues. The germline V gene encodes CDR1 LNHDA and CDR2 SQIVND (reference sequence). CDR3 amino acids: CASSIGARTNQPQHF. Here the CDR3 DNA reads TGTGCCAGTAGTATTGGTGCGCGGACGAATCAGCCCCAGCATTTT.

The rearrangement links TRBV10-3 to TRBJ1-5; D perhaps matches TRBD1 (5 bases). The ends were cut back, 8 bases at V and 3 bases at J, with 11 bases in the middle. The germline V gene has CDR1 ENHRY and CDR2 SYGVKD. The CDR3 runs to 13 residues. The CDR3 is CAIARETNQPQHF. For the CDR3, the DNA is TGTGCCATCGCCAGGGAAACCAATCAGCCCCAGCATTTT.

This clone was observed once. The rearrangement uses TRBV27 and TRBJ2-2, with a weak D call TRBD2 (6 bases). CDR1 and CDR2 (germline): MNHEY, SMNVEV (reference sequence). The CDR3 sequence is 14 residues long. Deletions cut 3 bases from V and 6 bases from J, with 11 bases between. The CDR3 nucleotides are TGTGCCAGCAGTTTCTGGGGAGGCTCCGGGGAGCTGTTTTTT. It codes for CASSFWGGSGELFF.

V and J are TRBV19 and TRBJ2-2, with unresolved D. The V gene lost 6 bases and the J gene lost 6 bases, with 11 bases spanning the gap. The CDR3 is made up of 13 amino acids. Germline V gene lookup returns CDR1 LNHDA and CDR2 SQIVND (reference sequence). The CDR3 here is CASSTPRPGELFF. In DNA, the CDR3 is TGTGCCAGTAGCACCCCACGTCCCGGGGAGCTGTTTTTT.

The chain carries TRBV11-2 and TRBJ2-7, with 7 bases lining up with TRBD1. Germline CDR1 and CDR2: SGHAT and FQNNGV. The CDR3 totals 12 residues. The J segment lost 10 bases and the V segment lost 7 bases, leaving 10 bases of the junction unmatched. The CDR3 nucleotides read TGTGCCAGCACAACGGACAGGTCATTACAGTACTTC. Translation: CASTTDRSLQYF.

This clone was seen only once. The gene calls are TRBV5-8 and TRBJ1-5; no reliable D call. The germline V gene has CDR1 SGHTS and CDR2 YDEGEE. Trimming left V 0 bases short and J 1 base short, with 8 bases between. The CDR3 is made up of 15 amino acids. The CDR3 DNA reads as TGTGCCAGCAGCTTGGGGTCATCGAGCAATCAGCCCCAGCATTTT. Residues: CASSLGSSSNQPQHF.